The 14 T cell receptor beta chains listed next were all sequenced from one sample in a study of radiotherapy plus CTLA-4 blockade in lung cancer. The assay was immunoSEQ multiplex PCR, and TCRdb's table has in-frame clones only and misses some. The sample carries approximately 83,000 clones, 60% to 85% recorded once. Sample: peripheral blood, taken from a patient treated with radiotherapy plus ipilimumab. Receptor source: a human donor with non-small cell lung cancer who had a partial response to radiotherapy plus ipilimumab. Some clones in this sample may be carry-over from other donors' samples.

This clone appeared a few times. The chain joins TRBV19 to TRBJ2-5; D might be TRBD2 (7 bases). Germline loops: CDR1 LNHDA, CDR2 SQIVND (reference sequence). Trimming shortened V by 5 bases and J by 4 bases, and 14 bases separated the two germline ends. There are 14 residues in the CDR3. The CDR3: CASSQGRGGETQYF. The CDR3 DNA reads as TGTGCCAGTAGTCAGGGGCGCGGGGGAGAGACCCAGTACTTC. The whole variable domain, filled in from reference TRBV19 and TRBJ2-5, reads DGGITQSPKYLFRKEGQNVTLSCEQNLNHDAMYWYRQDPGQGLRLIYYSQIVNDFQKGDIAEGYSVSREKKESFPLTVTSAQKNPTAFYLCASSQGRGGETQYFGPGTRLLVL.

The chain joins TRBV28 to TRBJ1-1; D remains ambiguous. Trimming left V 2 bases short and J 1 base short, with 5 bases between. Germline values: CDR1 MDHEN, CDR2 SYDVKM. The length of the CDR3 is 13 residues. The CDR3 DNA reads as TGTGCCAGCAGTTTACAAGCGAACACTGAAGCTTTCTTT. Translating gives CASSLQANTEAFF.

The chain links TRBV6-1 to TRBJ1-2, with 7 bases identical to TRBD1. The ends lost 1 base at V and 7 bases at J; junction bases unmatched: 6. The CDR3 extends over 14 amino acids. Germline V gives CDR1 MNHNS, CDR2 SASEGT. As DNA, the CDR3 is TGTGCCAGCAGTGAAGGGAATACAGGGGTTGGCTACACCTTC. It codes for CASSEGNTGVGYTF.

This clone was counted once. The rearrangement links TRBV6-6 to TRBJ2-7; 7 nucleotides line up with TRBD1. The germline V gene has CDR1 MNHNY and CDR2 SVGAGI (reference sequence). V lost 6 bases, J lost 0 bases, and 8 bases stayed unmatched. The CDR3 spans 15 residues. As DNA, the CDR3 is TGTGCCAGCAGGAATCACCGGGACAGCTCCTACGAGCAGTACTTC. Protein product: CASRNHRDSSYEQYF.

The rearrangement joins TRBV4-1 to TRBJ2-1, with TRBD2 identical over 13 bases. CDR1 MGHRA and CDR2 YSYEKL come from the germline V gene. Trimming at V came to 0 bases and at J to 7 bases, leaving 9 bases not matched to a gene. This CDR3 has 18 residues. CDR3 in DNA: TGCGCCAGCAGCCAAGAATGGTCGGGACTAGCGGGACAAAATGAGCAGTTCTTC. Protein sequence: CASSQEWSGLAGQNEQFF.

The chain is built from TRBV7-2 and TRBJ1-2; D gene uncertain. Germline V gene sequence: CDR1 SGHTA, CDR2 FQGNSA. V was clipped by 1 base and J by 10 bases, with 16 bases between them. The CDR3 contains 14 residues. CDR3 DNA: TGTGCCAGCAGCTTAGGACAACAGTATCGTGACTACACCTTC. Residues: CASSLGQQYRDYTF.

This clone occurred a few times. The V and J genes are TRBV19 and TRBJ2-6; 9 bases are shared with TRBD1. J gave up 3 bases and V 4 bases, and 4 bases lay outside the gene matches. The CDR3 spans 16 residues. Germline loops: CDR1 LNHDA, CDR2 SQIVND (reference sequence). CDR3 region: CASSKTGGFGANVLTF. The CDR3 DNA reads as TGTGCCAGTAGTAAGACAGGGGGTTTTGGGGCCAACGTCCTGACTTTC.

Here the CDR3 reads CASSVSGTGGEQYF. CDR3 in DNA: TGTGCCAGCAGTGTGTCGGGGACAGGGGGCGAGCAGTACTTC. The rearrangement uses TRBV6-1 and TRBJ2-7; TRBD1 agrees at 11 bases. This CDR3 region has 14 residues. V gave up 4 bases and J gave up 6 bases; unmatched junction bases: 5. Germline assignment: CDR1 MNHNS and CDR2 SASEGT.

V is TRBV18 and J is TRBJ1-2, with TRBD1 matching 9 bases. The CDR3 sequence is 13 residues long. Germline assignment: CDR1 KGHSH and CDR2 LQKENI. Trimming cost V 4 bases and J 4 bases; bases outside gene matches: 1. The CDR3 DNA reads as TGTGCCAGCTCACAGGGACAGGGCTATGGCTACACCTTC. It specifies CASSQGQGYGYTF.

J is TRBJ2-7 and V is TRBV29-1, with 9 bases identical to TRBD1. This CDR3 comprises 13 residues. Germline V lookup: CDR1 SQVTM, CDR2 ANQGSEA. V trimming: 2 bases; J trimming: 4 bases; junction bases outside the gene matches: 3. For the CDR3, the DNA is TGCAGCGTTGAAAAGGGACAGGGTTACGAGCAGTACTTC. Translation: CSVEKGQGYEQYF.

This rearrangement joins TRBV11-2 to TRBJ2-3, with TRBD2 as a possible D gene (6 bases). V was pared by 5 bases and J by 3 bases, with 21 bases between. CDR1 SGHAT and CDR2 FQNNGV come from the germline V gene. The CDR3 is made up of 17 amino acids. The CDR3 nucleotides read TGTGCCAGCAGCCGGAGGGGTCGAAACCTGGGGACAGATACGCAGTATTTT. As protein: CASSRRGRNLGTDTQYF.

J is TRBJ2-3 and V is TRBV10-3, with 8 bases identical to TRBD2. Trimming cost V 2 bases and J 5 bases; bases outside gene matches: 6. The CDR3 loop spans 15 amino acids. Per germline, CDR1 ENHRY and CDR2 SYGVKD. DNA of the CDR3: TGTGCCATCAGTGAGCCAGCGGGAGTTATAGATACGCAGTATTTT. Its translation: CAISEPAGVIDTQYF.

V gene TRBV2 combines with J gene TRBJ1-2; 10 nucleotides match TRBD1. This CDR3 is 13 amino acids long. CDR1 is SNHLY, CDR2 FYNNEI, per germline. V dropped 6 bases and J dropped 7; count of bases not matched to a gene: 5. The CDR3 reads CASSQGQGFGYTF. CDR3 in DNA: TGTGCCAGCAGCCAGGGACAGGGGTTTGGCTACACCTTC.

Notes on this clone: The same CDR3 also results from other DNA sequences found in this sample. The rearrangement joins TRBV7-2 to TRBJ2-3; 10 bases are a match to TRBD2. The CDR3 has 16 residues. Germline loops: CDR1 SGHTA, CDR2 FQGNSA. The J segment lost 1 base and the V segment lost 1 base, leaving 2 bases of the junction unmatched. The chain's CDR3 is CASSLGLAGGTDTQYF. For the CDR3, the DNA is TGTGCCAGCAGCTTAGGGCTAGCGGGGGGCACAGATACGCAGTATTTT.